This T cell receptor beta chain was recorded in a study of blood T cell repertoires in COVID-19. For the study at large: The samples span acute and convalescent COVID-19 from the United States, Italy and Spain. PBMCs, B-cell-depleted T cells, or T cells provided the cDNA or gDNA that made up the material.

Per the authors' pipeline: For nucleated cells, counts were estimated from reference gene primer amplification. Some clones are missing from TCRdb's copy, which holds only in-frame ones; the method was immunoSEQ multiplex PCR. D and trimming were read from the DNA, whereas the V and J calls and clone size are those reported in that table. The data show about 330,000 clones, 92% seen once. V lost 0 bases, J lost 1 base, and 15 bases lay in between. Germline V gene lookup returns CDR1 ENHRY and CDR2 SYGVKD. The CDR3 has 17 amino acids. Symptom resolution, clearance, or two negative PCRs marked donors in Cohort 3 as recovered.

Source material: PBMCs or T cells enriched from blood (not recorded which). J is TRBJ1-2 and V is TRBV10-3; a possible D gene is TRBD1 (6 bases). The receptor was isolated from a young woman who had recovered from COVID-19. CDR3 coding DNA: TGTGCCATCAGTGAGTCGGAACCCCGGACAGATAACTATGGCTACACCTTC. Translating it yields CAISESEPRTDNYGYTF.